This T cell receptor beta chain originates from a study of blood T cell repertoires in COVID-19. Study at large: Samples came from the United States, Italy and Spain, spanning acute and convalescent COVID-19. Sources were T cells, B-cell-depleted T cells, or PBMCs; the material itself was cDNA or gDNA.

Original analysis: Reference gene primers were amplified, and this amplification served to estimate nucleated cell counts. Using immunoSEQ multiplex PCR, the repertoire was profiled, and TCRdb retains in-frame clones only, with some absent. Clone size and the V and J calls come from that table; the DNA yielded D and trimming. The table lists under 80,000 clones, about 88% of them singletons. CDR3 length equals 14 residues. The germline V gene encodes CDR1 GTSNPN and CDR2 SVGIG (reference sequence). The germline V and J ends were trimmed by 1 base and 4 bases, with 11 bases remaining between them. The chain links TRBV30 to TRBJ1-3, with D maybe TRBD1 (6 bases). Input material: peripheral blood. The sequence was obtained from a man between 65 and 85 years old with active COVID-19. The CDR3 DNA reads TGTGCCTGGAGTGCCACAGGGTGGGGAAACACCATATATTTT. Translating gives CAWSATGWGNTIYF.